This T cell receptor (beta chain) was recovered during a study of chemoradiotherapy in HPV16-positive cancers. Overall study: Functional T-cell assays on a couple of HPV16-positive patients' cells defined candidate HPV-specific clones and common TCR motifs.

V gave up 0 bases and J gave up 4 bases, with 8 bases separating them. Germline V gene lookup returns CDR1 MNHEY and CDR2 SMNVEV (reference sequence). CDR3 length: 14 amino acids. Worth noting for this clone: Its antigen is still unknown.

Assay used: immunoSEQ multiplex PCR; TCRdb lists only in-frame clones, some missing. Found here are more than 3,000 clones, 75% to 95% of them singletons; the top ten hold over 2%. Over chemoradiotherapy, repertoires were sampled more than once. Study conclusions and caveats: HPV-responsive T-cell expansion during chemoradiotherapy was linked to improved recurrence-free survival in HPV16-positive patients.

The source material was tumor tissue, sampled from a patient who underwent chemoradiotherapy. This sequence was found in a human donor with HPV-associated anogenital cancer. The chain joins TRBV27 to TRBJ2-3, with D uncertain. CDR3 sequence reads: CASSLSPGADTQYF. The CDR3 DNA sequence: TGTGCCAGCAGTTTATCACCCGGAGCAGATACGCAGTATTTT.